This record covers a single T cell receptor (beta chain). What it recognizes is unknown. Donors came from a validation cohort of some 110 subjects, distinct from the first 666-subject cohort. The CDR3 contains 18 residues. Trimming pared 5 bases from V and 1 base from J, leaving 21 bases between. CDR1 SGHTA and CDR2 FQGNSA come from the germline V gene. This specimen belongs to a study of cytomegalovirus exposure and HLA in healthy donors. The study, taken as a whole, reports: In vitro work confirmed that a few CMV-associated chains recognize CMV antigens.

Libraries were prepared by immunoSEQ multiplex PCR; TCRdb keeps only in-frame clonotypes and omits some of them. The data contain roughly 130,000 clones, about 86% of them singletons. The receptor was derived from a man between 18 and 35 years old in good health and CMV-seronegative. The chain recombines TRBV7-2 with TRBJ2-1, with D possibly TRBD2 on 6 matching bases. Specimen: PBMCs. Written as DNA, the CDR3 is TGTGCCAGCAGCACCCCGGAGGGCTGGGGCGGGTCCTACAATGAGCAGTTCTTC. This sequence encodes CASSTPEGWGGSYNEQFF.